The rows below give T cell receptor beta chains drawn from one sample of a study of T cell repertoires in cytomegalovirus infection. MiXCR, run by TCRdb on the reads, gives a single entry per CDR3 protein. The sample lists a few hundred thousand distinct CDR3 sequences, about a sixth seen once, with around 11% in the top ten. The sample comprised PBMCs. Source of these receptors: a human donor in good health (CMV status not recorded). Some clones in this sample may be carry-over from other donors' samples. The CDR3 runs from the conserved cysteine through the conserved F or W. The D gene is left open where the match is weak. Where a row states a size, it is once, few, many or the class of an expanded clone; other rows omit it.

TGTGCCAGCAGCCAAGATGTCGGGGAAACCTTCACAGATACGCAGTATTTT | CASSQDVGETFTDTQYF | TRBJ2-3 | - | TRBV4-2 | -
TGTGCCAGCAGCCAGGGAGCGGACAGGGATGAGCAGTTCTTC | CASSQGADRDEQFF | TRBJ2-1 | - | TRBV3-1 | TRBD1
TGTGCCAGCAGTTACTACTTAAGCATGGCGGGACAACCGAACACTGAAGCTTTCTTT | CASSYYLSMAGQPNTEAFF | TRBJ1-1 | few | TRBV6-8 | -
TGTGCCAGCAGTTCCCTTTCTTATGGCTACACCTTC | CASSSLSYGYTF | TRBJ1-2 | few | TRBV12-3/TRBV12-4 | -
TGTGCCAGCAGTTACGCCAGTGGGGGGAACACTGAAGCTTTCTTT | CASSYASGGNTEAFF | TRBJ1-1 | - | TRBV6-5 | -
TGTGCCAGCAGTTTTCAGGGGGAGAACTATGGCTACACCTTC | CASSFQGENYGYTF | TRBJ1-2 | - | TRBV28 | TRBD1
TGTGCCAGCAGTTACCGGGACAGGGAGTACGAGCAGTACTTC | CASSYRDREYEQYF | TRBJ2-7 | many | TRBV6-2/TRBV6-3 | TRBD1
TGTGCCAGCTCACCAGCCGGGACAGGGCGACTGGGGGAGACCCAGTACTTC | CASSPAGTGRLGETQYF | TRBJ2-5 | few | TRBV18 | TRBD1
TGTGCCAGCACATCAGGACAGAGAATCTCTGGAAACACCATATATTTT | CASTSGQRISGNTIYF | TRBJ1-3 | - | TRBV28 | -
TGTGCCAGCAGCCTGAACTCCTTCGACACTGAAGCTTTCTTT | CASSLNSFDTEAFF | TRBJ1-1 | - | TRBV28 | -
TGTGCCAGCAGCCAAAATTATGGCCCCTACGAGCAGTACTTC | CASSQNYGPYEQYF | TRBJ2-7 | - | TRBV14 | -
TGTGCCAGCAGTGCGGACAGGGCCGGGGAGCTGTTTTTT | CASSADRAGELFF | TRBJ2-2 | many | TRBV27 | TRBD1
TGTGCCAGCTCACTACAGCGGGGGCCCTCCTACGAGCAGTACTTC | CASSLQRGPSYEQYF | TRBJ2-7 | - | TRBV18 | TRBD2
TGCGCCAGCAGCTTGAACCAGAGAACCGGGACAGCGATGAACACTGAAGCTTTCTTT | CASSLNQRTGTAMNTEAFF | TRBJ1-1 | few | TRBV5-1 | TRBD1
TGTGCCAGCAGCTTATTTACCCCCCAGGGAGGGAACTTCAATGAGCAGTTCTTC | CASSLFTPQGGNFNEQFF | TRBJ2-1 | many | TRBV7-2 | TRBD2
TGTGCCAGCAGTTACTCTCGGGGACCCTACGAGCAGTACTTC | CASSYSRGPYEQYF | TRBJ2-7 | few | TRBV6-5 | -
TGTGCCAGCAGGGGCCTTAACTATGGCTACACCTTC | CASRGLNYGYTF | TRBJ1-2 | - | TRBV2 | -
TGTGCCAGCAGCTCGGGACAGGGGGAGGTTTATTACAATGAGCAGTTCTTC | CASSSGQGEVYYNEQFF | TRBJ2-1 | many | TRBV11-3 | TRBD1
TGTGCCAGCAGCGCGAAGCAGAGTGGAAACACCATATATTTT | CASSAKQSGNTIYF | TRBJ1-3 | - | TRBV11-1 | -
TGTGCCAGCAGCCGAGCATTGGGGGGGACCCAGTACTTC | CASSRALGGTQYF | TRBJ2-5 | many | TRBV7-6 | -
TGTGCCAGCAGTTTGAGGGGGTGGAATAGCAATCAGCCCCAGCATTTT | CASSLRGWNSNQPQHF | TRBJ1-5 | - | TRBV12-3/TRBV12-4 | -
TGTGCCAGCTCCCGATCATCCGGGCTCCGCGAGCAGTACTTC | CASSRSSGLREQYF | TRBJ2-7 | - | TRBV27 | -
TGTGCCAGCAGTTACTTGGACACCCCAAGAGAGACCCAGTACTTC | CASSYLDTPRETQYF | TRBJ2-5 | many | TRBV2 | -
TGTGCCAGCAGCTTAGGGTTACAGCCCGTACAGTATTTT | CASSLGLQPVQYF | TRBJ2-3 | many | TRBV7-2 | -
TGTGCCAGCAGCTACGACCAACAAGAGACCCAGTACTTC | CASSYDQQETQYF | TRBJ2-5 | many | TRBV7-2 | -
TGTGCCAGCAAGGCAGGGACCACCGGGGAGCTGTTTTTT | CASKAGTTGELFF | TRBJ2-2 | - | TRBV7-9 | -
TGTGCCAGCAGTCTGCCCAGGGGCAATCAGCCCCAGCATTTT | CASSLPRGNQPQHF | TRBJ1-5 | - | TRBV6-2/TRBV6-3 | -